One and the same sample provided the 2 T cell receptor beta chains below, sequenced in a study of cytomegalovirus exposure and HLA in healthy donors. The primer mix had 60 Vbeta and 13 Jbeta primers. TCRdb's copy holds only in-frame clones and misses some; the assay was immunoSEQ multiplex PCR. The sample shows over 150,000 clones, around 72% of them seen only once. The sample consisted of PBMCs. Every receptor here comes from a man aged 50 to 59 in good health and CMV-seronegative.

This clone occurred a few times. This sequence joins TRBV6-5 and TRBJ1-6; 10 bases are a match to TRBD1. Trimming at V came to 5 bases and at J to 9 bases, leaving 7 bases not matched to a gene. CDR1 and CDR2 from the germline V gene are MNHEY and SVGAGI. CDR3 length equals 15 residues. For the CDR3, the DNA is TGTGCCAGCAGTGGGACAGGGGCCTTGGGTTCACCCCTCCACTTT. It specifies CASSGTGALGSPLHF.

The chain joins TRBV5-4 to TRBJ1-1, with TRBD1 identical over 10 bases. Germline loops: CDR1 SGHNT, CDR2 YYREEE (reference sequence). This CDR3 comprises 14 residues. V trimming: 6 bases; J trimming: 4 bases; junction bases outside the gene matches: 6. The CDR3 spells CASKRQGAGTEAFF. The CDR3, as DNA: TGTGCCAGCAAAAGACAGGGGGCTGGCACTGAAGCTTTCTTT.